This T cell receptor beta chain emerged from a study of CD8 T cells in ankylosing spondylitis. Broader study findings: Apparently characteristic of ankylosing spondylitis blood was a TCR beta motif (under ten highly homologous variants). In reactive arthritis synovial fluid and blood, some motif variants had been reported before.

The V end lost 6 bases, the J end lost 6 bases, and 10 bases lay between the germline ends. The CDR3 runs 12 residues. The germline gives CDR1 SEHNR, CDR2 FQNEAQ (reference sequence). The authors made TCR beta libraries by quantitative 5'-RACE with molecular barcodes. TCRdb re-called the 5' RACE reads with MiXCR, one entry per CDR3 protein. The profile shows 250,000 or so distinct CDR3 sequences, 18% of them singletons. For this clonotype: Its antigen is currently unknown.

The sequence came from a male donor with ankylosing spondylitis or in good health (not recorded which). Sample: blood, either unsorted or a sorted T cell fraction (not recorded which). V and J are TRBV7-9 and TRBJ2-3, with D hard to call. CDR3 sequence: CASRTGPDTQYF. The CDR3 DNA reads as TGTGCCAGCAGGACCGGCCCCGATACGCAGTATTTT. The full variable domain, in which reference TRBV7-9 and TRBJ2-3 provide the parts outside the CDR3, is DTGVSQNPRHKITKRGQNVTFRCDPISEHNRLYWYRQTLGQGPEFLTYFQNEAQLEKSRLLSDRFSAERPKGSFSTLEIQRTEQGDSAMYLCASRTGPDTQYFGPGTRLTVL.